The 14 T cell receptor beta chains reported below all come from one sample, sequenced in a study of identical twins. TCRdb ran MiXCR on the 5' RACE reads and lists one entry per CDR3 protein. The sample has approximately 220,000 distinct CDR3 sequences, under 10% seen once. These data are also associated with another study on yellow fever vaccine responses in identical twins.

Sequencing was performed on memory (CD45RO+) T cells sorted from blood. The receptors derive from a woman in her late teens or twenties in good health.

This clonotype showed up just a few times. The CDR3 coding sequence is TGTGCCAGCAGTGACTCAGCGTCTAGCGGGGGGCGAGAGACCCAGTACTTC. Translated, it gives CASSDSASSGGRETQYF. The rearrangement joins TRBV6-4 to TRBJ2-5; TRBD2 matches at 11 bases. There are 17 residues in the CDR3. Germline V CDR1 and CDR2: MRHNA, SNTAGT. V trimming: 0 bases; J trimming: 4 bases; junction bases outside the gene matches: 7.

The chain combines TRBV24-1 with TRBJ2-3; no firm D call. The germline gives CDR1 KGHDR, CDR2 SFDVKD. Deletions cut 1 base from V and 2 bases from J, with 9 bases between. There are 15 residues in the CDR3. Here the CDR3 reads CATSDLRTNTDTQYF. CDR3 sequence (DNA): TGTGCCACCAGTGATTTACGTACTAACACAGATACGCAGTATTTT.

This clonotype has at least ten counts. The V call is TRBV15, the J call TRBJ2-7; TRBD1 aligns across 11 bases. The V gene end was trimmed by 1 base and the J gene end by 5 bases; junction bases not matched to a gene: 1. The V gene's germline CDR1 is LNHNV and CDR2 YYDKDF (reference sequence). The CDR3 covers 14 residues. The DNA for the CDR3 is TGTGCCACCAGCAGAGGGGGACAGGGGGACGAGCAGTACTTC. This sequence encodes CATSRGGQGDEQYF. Together with reference TRBV15 and TRBJ2-7, the CDR3 gives the full variable domain: DAMVIQNPRYQVTQFGKPVTLSCSQTLNHNVMYWYQQKSSQAPKLLFHYYDKDFNNEADTPDNFQSRRPNTSFCFLDIRSPGLGDTAMYLCATSRGGQGDEQYFGPGTRLTVT.

The chain employs TRBV28 and TRBJ2-6; 8 bases align to TRBD2. The CDR3 length is 19 residues. Per the germline V gene, CDR1 is MDHEN and CDR2 is SYDVKM. With 6 bases clipped from V and 1 base from J, the junction kept 14 bases outside the gene matches. The CDR3 loop reads CASSPPSPSGPSGANVLTF. CDR3 sequence (DNA): TGTGCCAGCAGCCCCCCGTCGCCTAGCGGGCCTTCTGGGGCCAACGTCCTGACTTTC. Drawing the rest from reference TRBV28 and TRBJ2-6, the complete variable domain is DVKVTQSSRYLVKRTGEKVFLECVQDMDHENMFWYRQDPGLGLRLIYFSYDVKMKEKGDIPEGYSVSREKKERFSLILESASTNQTSMYLCASSPPSPSGPSGANVLTFGAGSRLTVL.

This clonotype appeared once. This chain connects TRBV6-2 or TRBV6-3 to TRBJ2-7, with 9 bases fitting TRBD1. The CDR3 has 15 residues. The germline gives CDR1 MNHEY, CDR2 SVGEGT. V was pared by 5 bases and J by 6 bases, with 11 bases of the junction left unmatched. The CDR3 DNA is TGTGCCAGCAGTACCACAGGGGGCGGTATGGGCGAGCAGTACTTC. As protein: CASSTTGGGMGEQYF.

Many counts were recorded for this clonotype. V and J are TRBV5-6 and TRBJ2-3, with 12 bases that match TRBD2. CDR3 length equals 17 residues. V trimming: 2 bases; J trimming: 4 bases; junction bases outside the gene matches: 8. The V gene's germline CDR1 is SGHDT and CDR2 YYEEEE. CDR3 amino acids: CASSLRTSGVVADTQYF. CDR3 DNA sequence: TGTGCCAGCAGCTTACGGACTAGCGGGGTGGTCGCAGATACGCAGTATTTT.

This clonotype appeared a few times. The J gene is TRBJ1-5, the V gene TRBV12-5; TRBD1 might be the D (5 bases). The CDR3 is made up of 14 amino acids. Trimming removed 7 bases from V and 7 bases from J, with 17 bases in between. Germline CDR1 reads LGHNT; CDR2 reads FRNRAP. In DNA form, the CDR3 reads TGTGCTAGTGCCCCCTCGGGGGGGGGACAGCCCCAGCATTTT. This sequence encodes CASAPSGGGQPQHF.

This clonotype was found a few times. The V and J genes are TRBV20-1 and TRBJ2-3; TRBD1 might be the D (6 bases). Germline V gene sequence: CDR1 DFQATT, CDR2 SNEGSKA (reference sequence). The V gene lost 5 bases and the J gene lost 2 bases, with 14 bases spanning the gap. The CDR3 contains 14 residues. The CDR3 protein is CSAPGTFFTDTQYF. In nucleotides, the CDR3 is TGCAGTGCTCCCGGGACATTTTTCACAGATACGCAGTATTTT.

The chain uses TRBV6-5 and TRBJ2-2, with D hard to call. Germline CDR1 reads MNHEY; CDR2 reads SVGAGI. The V and J ends lost 6 bases and 6 bases respectively, with 8 bases between them. This CDR3 has 12 residues. CDR3 DNA sequence: TGTGCCAGCAGATCCTACTCCGGGGAGCTGTTTTTT. Protein: CASRSYSGELFF.

This clonotype has ten or more counts. V gene TRBV29-1 combines with J gene TRBJ2-3; D ambiguous. Per the germline V gene, CDR1 is SQVTM and CDR2 is ANQGSEA. V was trimmed by 4 bases and J by 4 bases, leaving 15 bases between them. This CDR3 spans 14 amino acids. CDR3 sequence reads: CSVGVASVADTQYF. The DNA of the CDR3 is TGCAGCGTTGGGGTGGCCTCTGTCGCAGATACGCAGTATTTT.

This clonotype was detected a few times. The chain combines TRBV7-9 with TRBJ1-6, with D maybe TRBD1 (5 bases). Germline V CDR1 and CDR2: SEHNR, FQNEAQ (reference sequence). The ends were cut back, 5 bases at V and 3 bases at J, with 17 bases in the middle. The CDR3 totals 17 residues. The CDR3 protein is CASSPLLGRFYNSPLHF. DNA for the CDR3: TGTGCCAGCAGCCCACTGTTGGGGCGATTCTATAATTCACCCCTCCACTTT. Complete variable domain (other parts from reference TRBV7-9 and TRBJ1-6): DTGVSQNPRHKITKRGQNVTFRCDPISEHNRLYWYRQTLGQGPEFLTYFQNEAQLEKSRLLSDRFSAERPKGSFSTLEIQRTEQGDSAMYLCASSPLLGRFYNSPLHFGNGTRLTVT.

This clonotype was seen at least ten times. V and J are TRBV10-2 and TRBJ2-2; 11 nucleotides align to TRBD1. The CDR3 covers 14 residues. Germline V gene data show CDR1 as WSHSY and CDR2 as SAAADI. V lost 6 bases, J lost 4 bases, and 1 base stayed unmatched. In nucleotides, the CDR3 is TGCGCCAGCAGGGACAGGGGGCGCACCGGGGAGCTGTTTTTT. Translated: CASRDRGRTGELFF.

The chain has TRBV3-1 and TRBJ2-5; unclear D gene. Germline V gene data show CDR1 as LGHDT and CDR2 as YNNKEL (reference sequence). V was clipped by 4 bases and J by 7 bases, with 22 bases between them. CDR3 length: 16 residues. The CDR3 sequence is CASSPARAILIGTQYF. The CDR3 DNA follows: TGTGCCAGCAGCCCGGCCCGGGCGATTTTAATTGGGACCCAGTACTTC.

The rearrangement uses TRBV28 and TRBJ1-4, with a possible D match to TRBD1 (5 bases). In germline, CDR1 is MDHEN, CDR2 SYDVKM. CDR3 size: 15 residues. Between the trimmed V and J ends, which lost 5 bases and 4 bases, there was a span of 14 bases. The CDR3 DNA is TGTGCCAGCAGTACCTGGGACGGCGATAATGAAAAACTGTTTTTT. It encodes CASSTWDGDNEKLFF.